The 28 T cell receptor beta chains in this list originate from one sample, sequenced in a study of cytomegalovirus exposure and HLA in healthy donors. A multiplex PCR was run with 60 Vbeta primers and 13 Jbeta primers. TCRdb's copy holds only in-frame clones and misses some; the assay was immunoSEQ multiplex PCR. The data hold 99,000 or so clones, with 80% observed a single time. The sample taken for sequencing was PBMCs. These receptor sequences come from a young man in good health and CMV-seropositive.

The genes are TRBV10-2 and TRBJ1-1, with D possibly matching TRBD1 (6 bases). Germline V gene sequence: CDR1 WSHSY, CDR2 SAAADI. The V end lost 11 bases, the J end lost 1 base, and 17 bases lay between the germline ends. The CDR3 totals 14 residues. The CDR3 coding sequence is TGCGCCGTTTCGGGTGCACAGGGGAACACTGAAGCTTTCTTT. It encodes CAVSGAQGNTEAFF.

The DNA of the CDR3 is TGTGCCAGCACCCCAGGCAAGGTGAACACTGAAGCTTTCTTT. As protein: CASTPGKVNTEAFF. The chain joins TRBV2 to TRBJ1-1; D gene uncertain. Trimming stripped 7 bases from V and 0 bases from J, with 12 bases between. The CDR3 runs 14 residues. The germline V gene encodes CDR1 SNHLY and CDR2 FYNNEI.

The chain uses TRBV7-9 and TRBJ2-3, with D possibly TRBD1 on 6 matching bases. CDR1 and CDR2 (germline): SEHNR, FQNEAQ (reference sequence). CDR3 size: 15 residues. The V end lost 5 bases, the J end lost 2 bases, and 14 bases lay between the germline ends. Here the CDR3 DNA reads TGTGCCAGCAGCCCGGGACATACCTCCACAGATACGCAGTATTTT. This gives the protein CASSPGHTSTDTQYF. Complete variable domain (other parts from reference TRBV7-9 and TRBJ2-3): DTGVSQNPRHKITKRGQNVTFRCDPISEHNRLYWYRQTLGQGPEFLTYFQNEAQLEKSRLLSDRFSAERPKGSFSTLEIQRTEQGDSAMYLCASSPGHTSTDTQYFGPGTRLTVL.

V and J are TRBV2 and TRBJ2-3; D unclear. This CDR3 contains 14 residues. Germline lookup yields CDR1 SNHLY and CDR2 FYNNEI. Deletions cut 1 base from V and 10 bases from J, with 15 bases between. In DNA form, the CDR3 reads TGTGCCAGCAGTGAAGGTTATCCTAGAGTCGCGCAGTATTTT. It translates to CASSEGYPRVAQYF.

This chain joins TRBV18 and TRBJ2-5; no clear D. This CDR3 is built from 13 residues. Germline values: CDR1 KGHSH, CDR2 LQKENI. V dropped 3 bases and J dropped 1 base, with 6 bases sitting between them. This CDR3 reads CASSPNFQETQYF. CDR3 bases: TGTGCCAGCTCACCTAACTTCCAAGAGACCCAGTACTTC.

This chain joins TRBV7-8 and TRBJ2-2; TRBD2 aligns across 10 bases. Germline CDR1 SGHVS, CDR2 FQNEAQ. The trim removed 2 bases at V and 7 bases at J, leaving 4 bases unmatched. This CDR3 region has 15 residues. The CDR3: CASSLSGGADGELFF. CDR3 DNA: TGTGCCAGCAGCTTAAGCGGGGGGGCGGACGGGGAGCTGTTTTTT.

This clone was seen once. At the DNA level, this CDR3 is encoded by other sequences in the same sample as well. This chain uses TRBV4-1 with TRBJ1-2; 10 positions agree with TRBD1. Looked up from germline, CDR1 is MGHRA and CDR2 is YSYEKL. Losses at the gene ends were 5 bases for V and 7 bases for J; bases not matched to a gene: 10. The CDR3 is made up of 15 amino acids. CDR3 DNA sequence: TGCGCCAGCAGCAAAGGGTGGGGGGACAGGGGTGGCTACACCTTC. It encodes CASSKGWGDRGGYTF.

This clone was recorded only once. The chain links TRBV9 to TRBJ2-1; TRBD2 aligns across 10 bases. Looked up from germline, CDR1 is SGDLS and CDR2 is YYNGEE. The V and J ends lost 0 bases and 4 bases, in that order; junction bases with no gene match: 4. The CDR3 length is 16 residues. Written as DNA, the CDR3 is TGTGCCAGCAGCGTAGCTCGGACTAGCGGTTACAATGAGCAGTTCTTC. Protein: CASSVARTSGYNEQFF. The full variable domain, with the rest looked up from reference TRBV9 and TRBJ2-1, is DSGVTQTPKHLITATGQRVTLRCSPRSGDLSVYWYQQSLDQGLQFLIQYYNGEERAKGNILERFSAQQFPDLHSELNLSSLELGDSALYFCASSVARTSGYNEQFFGPGTRLTVL.

The rearrangement uses TRBV27 and TRBJ2-1; TRBD1 matches at 7 bases. Germline V gene lookup returns CDR1 MNHEY and CDR2 SMNVEV (reference sequence). The V gene end was trimmed by 4 bases and the J gene end by 6 bases; junction bases not matched to a gene: 3. The CDR3 loop spans 13 amino acids. DNA for the CDR3: TGTGCCAGCAGTTGGGGACAGCCCAATGAGCAGTTCTTC. Translation: CASSWGQPNEQFF.

J is TRBJ1-5 and V is TRBV19, with D possibly TRBD1 on 5 matching bases. This CDR3 has 17 residues. From germline, CDR1 is LNHDA and CDR2 SQIVND (reference sequence). Trimming left V 1 base short and J 7 bases short, with 20 bases between. The CDR3 coding sequence is TGTGCCAGTAGTATAGCCGGGACCTTGATTGGAGGGCAGCCCCAGCATTTT. Protein: CASSIAGTLIGGQPQHF. Full variable domain (missing parts from reference TRBV19 and TRBJ1-5): DGGITQSPKYLFRKEGQNVTLSCEQNLNHDAMYWYRQDPGQGLRLIYYSQIVNDFQKGDIAEGYSVSREKKESFPLTVTSAQKNPTAFYLCASSIAGTLIGGQPQHFGDGTRLSIL.

The V and J genes are TRBV4-1 and TRBJ2-3; TRBD1 matches at 8 bases. The CDR3 extends over 17 amino acids. Germline loops: CDR1 MGHRA, CDR2 YSYEKL. Unmatched junction bases numbered 9, after V lost 0 bases and J lost 4 bases. This CDR3 is CASSQDLGTGQADTQYF. DNA of the CDR3: TGCGCCAGCAGCCAAGATCTGGGGACAGGCCAGGCAGATACGCAGTATTTT.

This chain links TRBV28 with TRBJ1-5, with 10 bases that match TRBD1. The length of the CDR3 is 14 residues. V gave up 5 bases and J gave up 9 bases; unmatched junction bases: 7. The germline V gene has CDR1 MDHEN and CDR2 SYDVKM. CDR3 in amino acids: CASSPGQGSWPQHF. The CDR3, as DNA: TGTGCCAGCAGTCCGGGACAGGGGTCTTGGCCCCAGCATTTT.

The chain carries TRBV28 and TRBJ2-3; 10 nucleotides agree with TRBD1. Germline loops: CDR1 MDHEN, CDR2 SYDVKM. The CDR3 sequence is 12 residues long. Trimming cost V 10 bases and J 5 bases; bases outside gene matches: 3. As DNA, the CDR3 is TGTGCCATAGGGGACAGGGGAGATACGCAGTATTTT. Translating it yields CAIGDRGDTQYF.

The J gene is TRBJ1-2, the V gene TRBV10-3, with D possibly matching TRBD1 (5 bases). CDR3 length equals 16 residues. Trimming removed 2 bases from V and 2 bases from J, with 15 bases in between. The V gene's germline CDR1 is ENHRY and CDR2 SYGVKD. CDR3 nucleotide sequence: TGTGCCATCAGTGAGGGGAGAGGGAGGGGCAACTATGGCTACACCTTC. Its translation: CAISEGRGRGNYGYTF.

The chain joins TRBV6-5 to TRBJ1-1; tentative D call: TRBD1 (6 bases). Germline CDR1 reads MNHEY; CDR2 reads SVGAGI. Trimming removed 10 bases at V and 8 bases at J, with 14 bases between. The CDR3 contains 11 residues. CDR3 nucleotide sequence: TGTGCCATTAATTCCGGGACAGAAGCTTTCTTT. It specifies CAINSGTEAFF.

This clone was recorded once. This sequence joins TRBV29-1 and TRBJ2-7; TRBD1 matches at 10 bases. The CDR3 extends over 15 amino acids. CDR1 is SQVTM, CDR2 ANQGSEA, per germline. The junction had 11 bases not matched to a gene; V was cut back by 6 bases and J by 3 bases. Written as DNA, the CDR3 is TGCAGCGTCGGAGCTGCCGGGACAGGGGTCTACGAGCAGTACTTC. Protein product: CSVGAAGTGVYEQYF.

The chain carries TRBV9 and TRBJ2-5; 8 nucleotides align to TRBD2. Trimming at V came to 3 bases and at J to 1 base, leaving 5 bases not matched to a gene. The CDR3 length is 15 residues. CDR1 and CDR2 from the germline V gene are SGDLS and YYNGEE. The CDR3, as DNA: TGTGCCAGCAGCGCCCACGGACTAGCCCAAGAGACCCAGTACTTC. It encodes CASSAHGLAQETQYF.

The chain combines TRBV6-6 with TRBJ1-5; D is possibly TRBD1 (5 bases). CDR1 is MNHNY, CDR2 SVGAGI, per germline (reference sequence). V lost 2 bases and J 5 bases, leaving 10 bases between the germline ends. The CDR3 covers 14 residues. The CDR3 coding sequence is TGTGCCAGCAGTTACACGCTAGGGGATCAGCCCCAGCATTTT. It is translated as CASSYTLGDQPQHF.

The J gene is TRBJ1-2, the V gene TRBV29-1; 11 positions match TRBD1. V lost 6 bases and J lost 5; bases outside the gene matches: 8. Looked up from germline, CDR1 is SQVTM and CDR2 is ANQGSEA. This CDR3 is 14 amino acids long. The CDR3 loop reads CSVSPGTGGYGYTF. Here the CDR3 DNA reads TGCAGCGTGAGTCCCGGGACAGGGGGGTATGGCTACACCTTC. The complete variable domain, with remaining parts taken from reference TRBV29-1 and TRBJ1-2, reads SAVISQKPSRDICQRGTSLTIQCQVDSQVTMMFWYRQQPGQSLTLIATANQGSEATYESGFVIDKFPISRPNLTFSTLTVSNMSPEDSSIYLCSVSPGTGGYGYTFGSGTRLTVV.

This chain connects TRBV6-1 to TRBJ1-1; no reliable D call. V gave up 0 bases and J gave up 7 bases, with 9 bases separating them. CDR3 size: 13 residues. CDR1 and CDR2 from the germline V gene are MNHNS and SASEGT. CDR3 in DNA: TGTGCCAGCAGTGAAGCGAGCGGGAGTGAAGCTTTCTTT. It is translated as CASSEASGSEAFF.

In this sample, this clone turned up once. The chain combines TRBV5-1 with TRBJ2-3; tentative D call: TRBD2 (7 bases). Germline-derived CDR1 and CDR2 are SGHRS and YFSETQ. The ends were cut back, 5 bases at V and 1 base at J, with 14 bases in the middle. This CDR3 contains 15 residues. CDR3 sequence reads: CASRIGGPGTDTQYF. In nucleotides, the CDR3 is TGCGCCAGCAGAATCGGGGGGCCCGGCACAGATACGCAGTATTTT. The entire variable domain, with the rest obtained from reference TRBV5-1 and TRBJ2-3, is as follows: KAGVTQTPRYLIKTRGQQVTLSCSPISGHRSVSWYQQTPGQGLQFLFEYFSETQRNKGNFPGRFSGRQFSNSRSEMNVSTLELGDSALYLCASRIGGPGTDTQYFGPGTRLTVL.

This chain links TRBV5-5 with TRBJ1-4; the match to TRBD1 covers 8 bases. Germline V gives CDR1 SGHKS, CDR2 YYEKEE (reference sequence). CDR3 size: 14 residues. With V trimmed by 2 bases and J by 8 bases, 5 bases remained unmatched. The CDR3 sequence: CASSFGQGSEKLFF. The DNA of the CDR3 is TGTGCCAGCAGCTTTGGACAGGGTAGCGAAAAACTGTTTTTT.

This clone was seen a single time. The chain combines TRBV11-2 with TRBJ2-1; weak D call: TRBD2 (6 bases). The CDR3 is 16 amino acids. V shed 5 bases and J shed 1 base, with 15 bases lying between them. CDR1 is SGHAT and CDR2 is FQNNGV in the germline V gene. In DNA form, the CDR3 reads TGTGCCAGCAGCCTGGGGCTGACTAGTTCCTACAATGAGCAGTTCTTC. Its translation: CASSLGLTSSYNEQFF.

The V gene is TRBV6-9, the J gene TRBJ2-5; 13 bases align to TRBD2. V shed 5 bases and J 0 bases; nucleotides not matched to a gene: 3. Germline loops: CDR1 MNHGY, CDR2 SVAAGI. This CDR3 region has 16 residues. The CDR3 here is CASSGLAGDDQETQYF. CDR3 in DNA: TGTGCCAGCAGTGGACTAGCGGGGGACGACCAAGAGACCCAGTACTTC.

This clone was recorded a few times. The CDR3 sequence: CAWSRTSGVTDTQYF. The CDR3 DNA sequence: TGTGCCTGGAGCCGGACTAGCGGGGTCACAGATACGCAGTATTTT. This sequence joins TRBV30 and TRBJ2-3; 12 positions match TRBD2. The CDR3 covers 15 residues. Germline V lookup: CDR1 GTSNPN, CDR2 SVGIG (reference sequence). The V and J ends lost 3 bases and 2 bases, in that order; junction bases with no gene match: 3.

V usage is TRBV4-2 and J usage is TRBJ2-5, with D possibly being TRBD1 (5 bases). Germline-derived CDR1 and CDR2 are LGHNA and YNFKEQ. Trimming stripped 3 bases from V and 5 bases from J, with 16 bases between. The CDR3 runs 15 residues. CDR3 nucleotide sequence: TGTGCCAGCAGCCAGGATAGGGGAATGGGGGAGACCCAGTACTTC. Encoded protein: CASSQDRGMGETQYF.

The chain recombines TRBV7-2 with TRBJ1-5; D gene ambiguous. The CDR3 consists of 13 residues. The ends were cut back, 4 bases at V and 1 base at J, with 5 bases in the middle. The germline CDR1 and CDR2 sequences are SGHTA and FQGNSA. CDR3 in amino acids: CASSWQSNQPQHF. The CDR3 coding sequence is TGTGCCAGCAGCTGGCAGAGCAATCAGCCCCAGCATTTT.

This clone was seen once. The chain joins TRBV6-1 to TRBJ1-2; tentative D call: TRBD1 (5 bases). The V and J ends lost 2 bases and 8 bases respectively, with 24 bases between them. Germline V gives CDR1 MNHNS, CDR2 SASEGT. The CDR3 covers 17 residues. CDR3 region: CASSELLPGLNPGGYTF. DNA for the CDR3: TGTGCCAGCAGTGAACTTTTGCCGGGACTCAATCCGGGAGGCTACACCTTC.